These T cell receptor beta chains were read from a single sample in a study of T cells of healthy individuals. TCRdb processed the 5' RACE reads anew with MiXCR; each CDR3 protein has one entry. This sample yields tens of thousands of distinct CDR3 sequences, of which roughly 5% are seen a single time; roughly 7.6% belongs to the top ten. These receptors came from a female donor in good health. Both conserved end residues are part of each CDR3. The D gene is left open where the match is weak. Where a row states a size, it is once, few, many or the class of an expanded clone; other rows omit it.

j_call,clone_size,d_call,v_call,cdr3_nt,cdr3_aa
TRBJ2-2,many,NA,TRBV9,TGTGCCAGCAGCGTAGTCATCACCGGGGAGCTGTTTTTT,CASSVVITGELFF
TRBJ2-7,few,NA,TRBV30,TGTGCCTGGAGTGACAGCTCCTACGAGCAGTACTTC,CAWSDSSYEQYF
TRBJ2-7,many,NA,TRBV20-1,TGCAGTGCTAGGAACGTAGCGGCCTACGAGCAGTACTTC,CSARNVAAYEQYF
TRBJ1-1,NA,TRBD1,TRBV20-1,TGCAGTGCTAGGGACAGGGGTGTTGGCACTGAAGCTTTCTTT,CSARDRGVGTEAFF
TRBJ2-7,NA,NA,TRBV7-2,TGTGCCAGCAGCTTAGCCACAGCCCCCATCGGGGAGCAGTACTTC,CASSLATAPIGEQYF
TRBJ2-5,NA,NA,TRBV7-6,TGTGCCAGCAGCTTAGGGGTCCCATCGGAGACCCAGTACTTC,CASSLGVPSETQYF
TRBJ2-7,few,NA,TRBV13,TGTGCCAGCAGCTCGCTTGCGGGAGAGCAGTACTTC,CASSSLAGEQYF
TRBJ2-7,few,TRBD1,TRBV20-1,TGCAGTGCTAGTGGGACAGTGCTGACCTACGAGCAGTACTTC,CSASGTVLTYEQYF
TRBJ2-5,many,NA,TRBV7-9,TGTGCCAGCAGCTTAGAGCCAGGAGGGACCCAGTACTTC,CASSLEPGGTQYF
TRBJ1-1,many,TRBD1,TRBV20-1,TGCAGTGCCGGGGGACAGCCGAACACTGAAGCTTTCTTT,CSAGGQPNTEAFF
TRBJ2-7,many,TRBD2,TRBV20-1,TGCAGTGCTCCCCGACTAGCGGGAGTAAAGGACGAGCAGTACTTC,CSAPRLAGVKDEQYF
TRBJ2-1,NA,NA,TRBV7-2,TGTGCCAGCAGCTTAGTAGGAGGGGATGAGCAGTTCTTC,CASSLVGGDEQFF
TRBJ2-7,many,NA,TRBV6-2/TRBV6-3,TGTGCCAGCAGTTACGGTGAGCCCTCCCTCCGGGGGTACGAGCAGTACTTC,CASSYGEPSLRGYEQYF
TRBJ2-3,NA,NA,TRBV12-3/TRBV12-4,TGTGCCAGCAGTTTGGTCCTACTAGCTACCCGGAGGGATACGCAGTATTTT,CASSLVLLATRRDTQYF
TRBJ1-1,many,NA,TRBV29-1,TGCAGCGTTGGGGCAGGGTTGGTCACTGAAGCTTTCTTT,CSVGAGLVTEAFF
TRBJ2-6,many,NA,TRBV20-1,TGCAGTGGGGAGGCAGGCCTGACTGGGGCCAACGTCCTGACTTTC,CSGEAGLTGANVLTF
TRBJ2-7,many,NA,TRBV29-1,TGCAGCGTTGAAGACGTACAGCGCTACGAGCAGTACTTC,CSVEDVQRYEQYF
TRBJ2-5,few,NA,TRBV6-6,TGTGCCAGCAGCCCCGAACAAGGCCAAGAGACCCAGTACTTC,CASSPEQGQETQYF
TRBJ1-1,many,NA,TRBV20-1,TGCAGTGCCATGGAGGAGGGCACTGAAGCTTTCTTT,CSAMEEGTEAFF
TRBJ2-2,many,NA,TRBV7-9,TGTGCCAGCAGCTTACTTCGGACAGTAACGAACACCGGGGAGCTGTTTTTT,CASSLLRTVTNTGELFF
TRBJ1-3,NA,NA,TRBV5-1,TGCGCCAGCAGCTTGGACCCCGGCGGAAACACCATATATTTT,CASSLDPGGNTIYF
TRBJ1-1,many,NA,TRBV20-1,TGCAGTGCTAGAGAGCTCCCGGGGTTGAACACTGAAGCTTTCTTT,CSARELPGLNTEAFF
TRBJ1-1,NA,NA,TRBV6-5,TGTGCCAGCAGTTACTTGGACAGAACTCTGGCTTTCTTT,CASSYLDRTLAFF
TRBJ2-3,many,TRBD2,TRBV24-1,TGTGCCACCAGTGATCCCCGGGAGGCATCAGATACGCAGTATTTT,CATSDPREASDTQYF
TRBJ2-6,many,NA,TRBV19,TGTGCCAGTAGTTCGGGCAGCGCTGGGGCCAACGTCCTGACTTTC,CASSSGSAGANVLTF
TRBJ2-7,many,NA,TRBV2,TGTGCCAGCAGTGAGAGCTACTCCTACGAGCAGTACTTC,CASSESYSYEQYF
TRBJ2-5,many,NA,TRBV30,TGTGCCTGGAGCGGGGGATTAGCTGAGACCCAGTACTTC,CAWSGGLAETQYF
TRBJ2-7,many,NA,TRBV13,TGTGCCAGCAGCTCGACTAGCTCCTACGAGCAGTACTTC,CASSSTSSYEQYF
TRBJ1-5,many,NA,TRBV6-2/TRBV6-3,TGTGCCAGCAGCCCTATATACAGGGCGGGAATCCAGCCCCAGCATTTT,CASSPIYRAGIQPQHF
TRBJ1-1,many,NA,TRBV15,TGTGCCACCAGCAGAGAGTTTAGTCGCACAGGGAGTCGCACTGAAGCTTTCTTT,CATSREFSRTGSRTEAFF
TRBJ2-4,NA,TRBD2,TRBV11-2,TGTGCCAGCAGTGGGCTAGCGGGAGAGGGTGCCAAAAACATTCAGTACTTC,CASSGLAGEGAKNIQYF
TRBJ2-1,many,TRBD2,TRBV5-6,TGTGCCAGCAGCTCCGGGACTAGCGGGAGAAGAGAGCAGTTCTTC,CASSSGTSGRREQFF
TRBJ2-7,many,NA,TRBV9,TGTGCCAGCAGCGTAGAGGGCTACGAGCAGTACTTC,CASSVEGYEQYF
TRBJ2-1,many,NA,TRBV3-1,TGTGCCAGCAGACATTCCAGGGTCGGAAGGGATGAGCAGTTCTTC,CASRHSRVGRDEQFF
TRBJ2-3,NA,NA,TRBV7-2,TGTGCCAGCAGCTTAGTGTCCCGGACCACAGATACGCAGTATTTT,CASSLVSRTTDTQYF
TRBJ2-7,many,TRBD1,TRBV24-1,TGTGCCACCAGTGACCCCGGGACAGGGACCCCCTACGAGCAGTACTTC,CATSDPGTGTPYEQYF
TRBJ1-2,many,TRBD1,TRBV15,TGTGCCACCAGCAGAGCCACCACAGGGGAAGGAGGCTACACCTTC,CATSRATTGEGGYTF
TRBJ2-3,many,TRBD2,TRBV28,TGTGCCAGCAGTTCCCCCCGGGGGGGGGACATGTTAGCAGATACGCAGTATTTT,CASSSPRGGDMLADTQYF
TRBJ1-2,many,NA,TRBV4-3,TGCGCCAGCAGCCAAGATCAGGTGGGAGACTATGGCTACACCTTC,CASSQDQVGDYGYTF
TRBJ2-7,many,TRBD1,TRBV6-1,TGTGCCAGCAGTGAACTCCAAAGGGACAGCGAGCAGTACTTC,CASSELQRDSEQYF
TRBJ1-5,few,TRBD1,TRBV19,TGTGCCAGTAGCCCCCGGACAGGGACTAGGTCCAATCAGCCCCAGCATTTT,CASSPRTGTRSNQPQHF
TRBJ2-1,few,TRBD2,TRBV6-2/TRBV6-3,TGTGCCAGCAGTTACAGGGCTAGCGGGGGTGGCGGCTCCTACAATGAGCAGTTCTTC,CASSYRASGGGGSYNEQFF
TRBJ1-6,few,NA,TRBV27,TGTGCCAGCAGTTCACTGTCTAATTCACCCCTCCACTTT,CASSSLSNSPLHF
TRBJ2-7,many,NA,TRBV6-2/TRBV6-3,TGTGCCAGCAGCCCCCGGCAGGGGTCCTACGAGCAGTACTTC,CASSPRQGSYEQYF
TRBJ1-5,many,NA,TRBV4-3,TGCGCCAGCAGCCAAGAAGCTTTGGAAAGCAATCAGCCCCAGCATTTT,CASSQEALESNQPQHF
TRBJ2-5,few,NA,TRBV18,TGTGCCAGCTCACCACCCGGCGATCCCACCCAAGAGACCCAGTACTTC,CASSPPGDPTQETQYF
TRBJ1-2,many,TRBD1,TRBV6-4,TGTGCCAGCAGTCAAGACAGGGCATCTGGCTACACCTTC,CASSQDRASGYTF
TRBJ1-2,many,NA,TRBV7-9,TGTGCCAGCACGGGGGGTTTAATTCGGTATGGCTACACCTTC,CASTGGLIRYGYTF
TRBJ2-7,few,TRBD2,TRBV5-6,TGTGCCAGCAGCTTGCTAGCGGAGGTGAGGCAGTACTTC,CASSLLAEVRQYF
TRBJ1-1,many,NA,TRBV3-1,TGTGCCAGCAGCCCCCTTGAGGGTAACACTGAAGCTTTCTTT,CASSPLEGNTEAFF
TRBJ2-3,many,TRBD1,TRBV7-8,TGTGCCAGCAGCTTAGCGGGGGACAGGGGGCGAGATACGCAGTATTTT,CASSLAGDRGRDTQYF
TRBJ1-5,NA,NA,TRBV25-1,TGTGCCAGCAGTTCCGGCAGGGGATATCAGCCCCAGCATTTT,CASSSGRGYQPQHF